These 18 T cell receptor beta chains were all obtained from the same sample, sequenced in a study of T cells in Graves' hyperthyroidism and ophthalmopathy. RNA transcripts were the template for amplifying TCR beta CDR3 regions. A first-round RT-PCR of the TCR CDR3 used the HTBI primer set. TCRdb reprocessed the multiplex PCR reads via MiXCR and lists one record per CDR3 protein. The sample lists roughly 700,000 distinct CDR3 sequences; approximately 15% were seen once. Sequencing used blood. The origin of the receptors is a man aged 45-65 years with Graves' hyperthyroidism.

This clonotype has at least ten counts. J is TRBJ2-7 and V is TRBV28; D may match TRBD1 or TRBD2 (5 bases each). Germline CDR1 and CDR2: MDHEN and SYDVKM. Trimming cost V 2 bases and J 3 bases, with 11 bases left between them. This CDR3 is 14 amino acids long. The CDR3 spells CASSLGGTHYEQYF. The CDR3, as DNA: TGTGCCAGCAGTTTAGGGGGAACCCACTACGAGCAGTACTTC.

This clonotype was counted at least ten times. The genes are TRBV3-1 and TRBJ2-1; TRBD2 matches 10 bases. Trimming cost V 2 bases and J 10 bases; bases outside gene matches: 8. Germline V gene sequence: CDR1 LGHDT, CDR2 YNNKEL (reference sequence). The CDR3 loop spans 15 amino acids. In DNA, the CDR3 is TGTGCCAGCAGCCAATTAAGACTAGCGGGCGGCGAGCAGTTCTTC. Translated: CASSQLRLAGGEQFF.

This clonotype was seen a handful of times. This rearrangement joins TRBV30 to TRBJ2-5; TRBD1 or TRBD2 may be the D gene (5 bases each). The CDR3 runs to 14 residues. Trimming removed 2 bases at V and 4 bases at J, with 14 bases between. The V gene's germline CDR1 is GTSNPN and CDR2 SVGIG (reference sequence). CDR3 loop: CAWSPGPAGETQYF. CDR3 nucleotide sequence: TGTGCCTGGAGTCCGGGGCCCGCGGGAGAGACCCAGTACTTC.

The chain is built from TRBV11-2 and TRBJ2-3; a possible D gene is TRBD1 (5 bases). The ends were cut back, 0 bases at V and 4 bases at J, with 8 bases in the middle. CDR1 and CDR2 from the germline V gene are SGHAT and FQNNGV. The CDR3 runs to 14 residues. DNA for the CDR3: TGTGCCAGCAGCTTAGATAAGGGGCCAGATACGCAGTATTTT. Protein sequence: CASSLDKGPDTQYF.

This clonotype has just a few counts. This chain joins TRBV7-2 and TRBJ2-7, with no clear D. Germline CDR1 SGHTA, CDR2 FQGNSA. The V and J ends lost 1 base and 6 bases respectively, with 7 bases between them. The CDR3 sequence is 12 residues long. Here the CDR3 reads CASSLDLSEQYF. As DNA, the CDR3 is TGTGCCAGCAGCTTAGATTTGTCCGAGCAGTACTTC.

This chain joins TRBV10-3 and TRBJ1-3; 8 bases agree with TRBD1. The V gene's germline CDR1 is ENHRY and CDR2 SYGVKD. This CDR3 comprises 15 residues. The trim removed 6 bases at V and 2 bases at J, leaving 6 bases unmatched. CDR3 amino acids: CAISDTGGAGNTIYF. In DNA form, the CDR3 reads TGTGCCATCAGCGATACAGGGGGAGCTGGAAACACCATATATTTT.

This clonotype was counted at least ten times. The chain has TRBV28 and TRBJ2-4; the D is unclear. CDR3 length equals 14 residues. Germline CDR1 and CDR2: MDHEN and SYDVKM. V was clipped by 4 bases and J by 0 bases, with 7 bases between them. The CDR3 sequence: CASSSGLAKNIQYF. Written as DNA, the CDR3 is TGTGCCAGCAGTTCGGGTCTAGCCAAAAACATTCAGTACTTC.

This clonotype was picked up a small number of times. V and J are TRBV7-2 and TRBJ2-7, with no clear D. V was clipped by 3 bases and J by 6 bases, with 15 bases between them. Germline assignment: CDR1 SGHTA and CDR2 FQGNSA. This CDR3 region has 14 residues. The CDR3 coding sequence is TGTGCCAGCAGCTTTGGAGACATCTCGCTCGAGCAGTACTTC. It is translated as CASSFGDISLEQYF.

This clonotype was seen just once. The rearrangement links TRBV2 to TRBJ1-5; D ambiguous. This CDR3 has 14 amino acids. Germline V gene lookup returns CDR1 SNHLY and CDR2 FYNNEI. Trimming pared 4 bases from V and 0 bases from J, leaving 7 bases between. The CDR3 is CASSVEDSNQPQHF. CDR3 nucleotide sequence: TGTGCCAGCAGTGTGGAGGATAGCAATCAGCCCCAGCATTTT.

This clonotype appeared a few times. The J gene is TRBJ2-5, the V gene TRBV6-1; 9 nucleotides line up with TRBD1. Germline V gene lookup returns CDR1 MNHNS and CDR2 SASEGT. After removal of 1 base from V and 4 bases from J, the junction contained 1 base not matched to a gene. CDR3 length equals 14 residues. The CDR3 loop is CASSEGDRVETQYF. The CDR3 region has the DNA TGTGCCAGCAGTGAAGGGGACAGGGTAGAGACCCAGTACTTC.

This clonotype has a count of ten or more. The chain uses TRBV28 and TRBJ2-5, with 7 positions matching TRBD1. Looked up from germline, CDR1 is MDHEN and CDR2 is SYDVKM. The CDR3 runs to 15 residues. J lost 2 bases, V lost 2 bases, and 5 bases had no gene match. In DNA form, the CDR3 reads TGTGCCAGCAGTTTACTGGGCAGGGGGCAAGAGACCCAGTACTTC. Translated: CASSLLGRGQETQYF.

This clonotype has ten or more counts. The genes are TRBV6-5 and TRBJ1-2; no firm D call. V lost 2 bases and J 7 bases, leaving 5 bases between the germline ends. The CDR3 runs to 11 residues. Germline values: CDR1 MNHEY, CDR2 SVGAGI. The CDR3 nucleotides are TGTGCCAGCAGTTACGCCGGTGGCTACACCTTC. Protein: CASSYAGGYTF.

The genes are TRBV28 and TRBJ1-1; D is undetermined. Trimming removed 2 bases at V and 12 bases at J, with 10 bases between. The CDR3 extends over 11 amino acids. Per the germline V gene, CDR1 is MDHEN and CDR2 is SYDVKM. As DNA, the CDR3 is TGTGCCAGCAGTTTAAGCCGGAGGACTTTCTTT. Protein sequence: CASSLSRRTFF.

This clonotype was picked up many times. The gene calls are TRBV28 and TRBJ1-2, with 9 bases that match TRBD1. Germline V lookup: CDR1 MDHEN, CDR2 SYDVKM. The CDR3 sequence is 14 residues long. V trimming: 5 bases; J trimming: 4 bases; junction bases outside the gene matches: 5. Here the CDR3 DNA reads TGTGCCAGCAGTCGGGGACAGGGTGCCTATGGCTACACCTTC. Translated: CASSRGQGAYGYTF.

The chain uses TRBV18 and TRBJ1-1; D uncertain. Looked up from germline, CDR1 is KGHSH and CDR2 is LQKENI. This CDR3 is 14 amino acids long. Trimming cost V 3 bases and J 2 bases, with 10 bases left between them. The CDR3 nucleotides are TGTGCCAGCTCACCTGAGACGGGCAACACTGAAGCTTTCTTT. The encoded protein is CASSPETGNTEAFF. The variable domain in full, completed from reference TRBV18 and TRBJ1-1, reads NAGVMQNPRHLVRRRGQEARLRCSPMKGHSHVYWYRQLPEEGLKFMVYLQKENIIDESGMPKERFSAEFPKEGPSILRIQQVVRGDSAAYFCASSPETGNTEAFFGQGTRLTVV.

There are many counts of this clonotype. The V gene is TRBV5-1, the J gene TRBJ2-7; D is uncertain. CDR1 SGHRS and CDR2 YFSETQ come from the germline V gene. V lost 0 bases and J 3 bases, leaving 13 bases between the germline ends. The CDR3 sequence is 15 residues long. In DNA, the CDR3 is TGCGCCAGCAGCTTGGGTTCAAGCTCAGGCTACGAGCAGTACTTC. Its protein product is CASSLGSSSGYEQYF.

The sample holds a few counts of this clonotype. This rearrangement joins TRBV3-1 to TRBJ2-7, with D tentatively TRBD1 or TRBD2 (5 bases each). Germline V lookup: CDR1 LGHDT, CDR2 YNNKEL (reference sequence). CDR3 size: 14 residues. Trimming took 4 bases from V and 6 from J, leaving 16 bases between them. The DNA of the CDR3 is TGTGCCAGCAGCCCCACAGGAGGAGTCGGCGAGCAGTACTTC. Translated: CASSPTGGVGEQYF.

This clonotype was recorded at least ten times. The genes are TRBV28 and TRBJ1-4; D is perhaps TRBD1 (5 bases). The ends were cut back, 2 bases at V and 13 bases at J, with 20 bases in the middle. The CDR3 has 15 residues. Germline V gene sequence: CDR1 MDHEN, CDR2 SYDVKM. The CDR3 reads CASSLGGDLMKILFF. As DNA, the CDR3 is TGTGCCAGCAGTTTAGGGGGAGATCTAATGAAAATACTGTTTTTT.